The TCR beta chain under discussion was sequenced for a study of cytomegalovirus exposure and HLA in healthy donors. About the study: Drawn from HLA-typed donors, roughly 87 million unique TCRs were held in an early data release. General study results and limits: Testing in vitro showed three CMV-associated chains specific for CMV antigens. One cluster of highly shared sequence variants probably arose as a sequencing artifact.

This clone was picked up a small number of times. As yet, its antigen is unknown. Vbeta (60) and Jbeta (13) primers were used in the PCR. Only in-frame clones appear in the TCRdb table, and some are missing; sequencing was by immunoSEQ multiplex PCR. The sample has 150,000 to 200,000 clones, about 70% seen once; the top ten hold roughly 4%. Germline assignment: CDR1 GTSNPN and CDR2 SVGIG (reference sequence). V lost 3 bases, J lost 7 bases, and 13 bases lay in between. The CDR3 is 13 residues long. Sample: PBMCs. The gene calls are TRBV30 and TRBJ1-5, with a tentative D call TRBD1 (6 bases). The TCR was taken from a young woman in good health and CMV-seropositive. The CDR3 loop reads CAWSPGVGQPQHF. The DNA for the CDR3 is TGTGCCTGGAGCCCAGGGGTAGGCCAGCCCCAGCATTTT.